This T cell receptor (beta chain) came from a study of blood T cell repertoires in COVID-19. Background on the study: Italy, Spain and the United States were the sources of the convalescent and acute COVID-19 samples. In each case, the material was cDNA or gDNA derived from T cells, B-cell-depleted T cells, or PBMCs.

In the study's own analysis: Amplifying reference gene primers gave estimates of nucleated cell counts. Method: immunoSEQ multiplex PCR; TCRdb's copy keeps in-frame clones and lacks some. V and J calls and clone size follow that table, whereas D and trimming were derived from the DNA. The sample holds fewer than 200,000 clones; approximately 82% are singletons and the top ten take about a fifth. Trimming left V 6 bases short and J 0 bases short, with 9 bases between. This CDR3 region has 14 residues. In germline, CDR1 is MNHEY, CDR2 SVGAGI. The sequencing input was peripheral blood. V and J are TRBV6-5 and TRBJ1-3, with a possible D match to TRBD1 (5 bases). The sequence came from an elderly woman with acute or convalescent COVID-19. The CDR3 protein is CASSPDSSGNTIYF. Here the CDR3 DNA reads TGTGCCAGCAGCCCCGACAGCTCTGGAAACACCATATATTTT.